This T cell receptor (beta chain) was obtained from a study of molecular identifiers for immune sequencing clone quantification. TCRdb re-called the PCR reads with MiXCR, one entry per CDR3 protein. Among roughly 90,000 distinct CDR3 sequences listed, 20% to 25% were seen once. The study's findings and limits: Clones carrying above 20 RNA copies accounted for over 98% of effector molecules, under 1% in naive cells.

The CDR3 is made up of 13 amino acids. Germline V gene lookup returns CDR1 MNHEY and CDR2 SMNVEV (reference sequence). This clonotype was observed a few times. Its antigen remains unidentified. Its ends do not fully match the called genes, so a read error is possible. The sequence came from a human donor in good health. Some libraries in this study had Jurkat cell RNA spiked in. What was sequenced was naive CD8+ T cells from blood, with Jurkat cell RNA spiked in. The subset is: FACS-sorted CD8+CD4-CCR7+CD45RA+ naive T cells. The chain uses TRBV27 and TRBJ2-3, with no clear D. CDR3 sequence: CASSFGDWDTRYF. The CDR3 region has the DNA TGTGCCAGCAGTTTCGGTGACTGGGATACGCGGTATTTT.